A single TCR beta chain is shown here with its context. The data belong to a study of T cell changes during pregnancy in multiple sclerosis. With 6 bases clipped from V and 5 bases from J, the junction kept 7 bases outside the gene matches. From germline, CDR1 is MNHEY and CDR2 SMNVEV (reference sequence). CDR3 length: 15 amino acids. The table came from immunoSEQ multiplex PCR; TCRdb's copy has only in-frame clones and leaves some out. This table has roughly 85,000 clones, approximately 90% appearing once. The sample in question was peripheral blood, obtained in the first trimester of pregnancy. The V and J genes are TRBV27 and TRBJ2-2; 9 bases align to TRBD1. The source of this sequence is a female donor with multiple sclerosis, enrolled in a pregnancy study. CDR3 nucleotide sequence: TGTGCCAGCAGAACCCGGGACAGGGTAACCGGGGAGCTGTTTTTT. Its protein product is CASRTRDRVTGELFF.